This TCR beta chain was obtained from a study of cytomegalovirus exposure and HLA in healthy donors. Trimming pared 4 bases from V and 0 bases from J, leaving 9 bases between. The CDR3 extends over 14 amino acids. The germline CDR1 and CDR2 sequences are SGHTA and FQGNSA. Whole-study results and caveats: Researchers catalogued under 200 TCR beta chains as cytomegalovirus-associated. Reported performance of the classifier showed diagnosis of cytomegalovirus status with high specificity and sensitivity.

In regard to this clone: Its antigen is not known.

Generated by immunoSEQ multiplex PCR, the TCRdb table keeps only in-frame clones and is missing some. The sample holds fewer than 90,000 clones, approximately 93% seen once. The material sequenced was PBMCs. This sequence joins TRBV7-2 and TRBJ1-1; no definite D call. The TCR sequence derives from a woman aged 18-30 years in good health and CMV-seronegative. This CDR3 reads CASSSEQLNTEAFF. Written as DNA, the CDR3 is TGTGCCAGCAGCTCAGAACAATTGAACACTGAAGCTTTCTTT. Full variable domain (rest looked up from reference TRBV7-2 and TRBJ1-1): GAGVSQSPSNKVTEKGKDVELRCDPISGHTALYWYRQSLGQGLEFLIYFQGNSAPDKSGLPSDRFSAERTGGSVSTLTIQRTQQEDSAVYLCASSSEQLNTEAFFGQGTRLTVV.